One and the same sample provided the 16 T cell receptor beta chains below, sequenced in a study of cytomegalovirus exposure and HLA in healthy donors. The study ran its PCR with 60 Vbeta and 13 Jbeta primers. The table came from immunoSEQ multiplex PCR; TCRdb's copy has only in-frame clones and leaves some out. There are approximately 280,000 clones in the sample; approximately 90% occur only once, and around 3.7% lies in the top ten. Sequenced sample: PBMCs. The source is a man between 40 and 49 years old in good health and CMV-seropositive.

The CDR3 here is CASSITGGAGYGYTF. For the CDR3, the DNA is TGTGCCAGTAGTATAACAGGGGGCGCCGGCTATGGCTACACCTTC. The chain carries TRBV19 and TRBJ1-2, with TRBD1 matching over 9 bases. V was clipped by 2 bases and J by 4 bases; unmatched bases: 5. Germline CDR1 is LNHDA and CDR2 is SQIVND (reference sequence). The CDR3 length is 15 residues.

This rearrangement joins TRBV7-2 to TRBJ2-5; TRBD2 matches at 12 bases. This CDR3 region has 17 residues. Trimming cost V 5 bases and J 5 bases; bases outside gene matches: 12. CDR1 is SGHTA and CDR2 is FQGNSA in the germline V gene. The CDR3 DNA reads TGTGCCAGCAGCCCTCAAACTAGCGGGGGGCTCGGGGAGACCCAGTACTTC. As protein: CASSPQTSGGLGETQYF.

V usage is TRBV27 and J usage is TRBJ2-7; 8 bases fit TRBD1. The germline gives CDR1 MNHEY, CDR2 SMNVEV (reference sequence). The CDR3 consists of 14 residues. The trim removed 7 bases at V and 7 bases at J, leaving 12 bases unmatched. DNA of the CDR3: TGTGCCAGCACGACCGGGACAGGACCGCTAGAGCAGTACTTC. Amino acids: CASTTGTGPLEQYF.

The V call is TRBV2, the J call TRBJ1-6, with TRBD1 matching over 7 bases. The CDR3 runs to 16 residues. The V gene end was trimmed by 4 bases and the J gene end by 4 bases; junction bases not matched to a gene: 7. The germline CDR1 and CDR2 sequences are SNHLY and FYNNEI. DNA of the CDR3: TGTGCCAGCAGTGGCCGACAGGGTATTTATAATTCACCCCTCCACTTT. Amino acid sequence: CASSGRQGIYNSPLHF.

For this clone: One end of the junction does not line up with germline, which may come from a read error. The chain uses TRBV7-9 and TRBJ1-1; D possibly corresponds to TRBD1 (5 bases). This CDR3 spans 16 amino acids. From germline, CDR1 is SEHNR and CDR2 FQNEAQ (reference sequence). The CDR3 is CSSSLLDSQLNTEAFF. Written as DNA, the CDR3 is TGTTCCAGCAGCTTACTTGACAGCCAACTGAACACTGAAGCTTTCTTT.

The V gene is TRBV28, the J gene TRBJ2-7, with TRBD1 matching over 10 bases. Trimming cost V 7 bases and J 7 bases; bases outside gene matches: 7. This CDR3 region has 13 residues. CDR1 is MDHEN and CDR2 is SYDVKM in the germline V gene. CDR3 loop: CASTSDRGREQYF. For the CDR3, the DNA is TGTGCCAGCACCTCAGACAGGGGGCGAGAGCAGTACTTC.

The CDR3 nucleotides read TGTGCCTGGAGTGTACGGGGGGGGGCCTATGGCTACACCTTC. Its protein product is CAWSVRGGAYGYTF. The V and J genes are TRBV30 and TRBJ1-2, with D possibly being TRBD1 (6 bases). CDR1 and CDR2 from the germline V gene are GTSNPN and SVGIG (reference sequence). V gave up 0 bases and J gave up 4 bases, with 12 bases separating them. The CDR3 is made up of 14 amino acids.

The gene calls are TRBV28 and TRBJ1-4; 7 nucleotides agree with TRBD1. This CDR3 is built from 14 residues. The V segment lost 8 bases and the J segment 6 bases; nucleotides outside the gene matches: 9. Germline CDR1 reads MDHEN; CDR2 reads SYDVKM. The DNA of the CDR3 is TGTGCCAGCGCCTCGGCAGGGGGTTATGAAAAACTGTTTTTT. Translation gives CASASAGGYEKLFF.

V and J are TRBV19 and TRBJ2-3, with 12 bases matching TRBD2. Trimming at V came to 5 bases and at J to 1 base, leaving 4 bases not matched to a gene. Germline CDR1 is LNHDA and CDR2 is SQIVND (reference sequence). The CDR3 is 16 residues long. In DNA, the CDR3 is TGTGCCAGTAGTCTACGACTAGCGGGAGGCACAGATACGCAGTATTTT. It translates to CASSLRLAGGTDTQYF. The whole variable domain, filled in from reference TRBV19 and TRBJ2-3, reads DGGITQSPKYLFRKEGQNVTLSCEQNLNHDAMYWYRQDPGQGLRLIYYSQIVNDFQKGDIAEGYSVSREKKESFPLTVTSAQKNPTAFYLCASSLRLAGGTDTQYFGPGTRLTVL.

This rearrangement joins TRBV2 to TRBJ2-2; D gene unclear. The germline V and J ends were trimmed by 5 bases and 5 bases, with 15 bases remaining between them. The germline gives CDR1 SNHLY, CDR2 FYNNEI. The CDR3 is 15 residues long. This chain's CDR3 is CASSSEPLVTGELFF. The DNA for the CDR3 is TGTGCCAGCAGTTCAGAACCCCTAGTGACCGGGGAGCTGTTTTTT.

The chain has TRBV27 and TRBJ2-7, with TRBD2 matching 7 bases. CDR1 is MNHEY, CDR2 SMNVEV, per germline (reference sequence). The V segment lost 2 bases and the J segment 2 bases; nucleotides outside the gene matches: 6. The CDR3 runs 15 residues. The CDR3 DNA reads TGTGCCAGCAGTTTAGGGGCGGGAGCTACCTACGAGCAGTACTTC. Amino acid sequence: CASSLGAGATYEQYF.

V gene TRBV7-8 combines with J gene TRBJ1-2, with TRBD1 as a possible D gene (5 bases). The germline CDR1 and CDR2 sequences are SGHVS and FQNEAQ. V was clipped by 1 base and J by 8 bases, with 23 bases between them. The CDR3 extends over 17 amino acids. CDR3 nucleotide sequence: TGTGCCAGCAGCTTAGGGGTAACGGTTGGGGGGACGGTCGGCTACACCTTC. Protein: CASSLGVTVGGTVGYTF. Full variable domain (missing parts from reference TRBV7-8 and TRBJ1-2): GAGVSQSPRYKVAKRGQDVALRCDPISGHVSLFWYQQALGQGPEFLTYFQNEAQLDKSGLPSDRFFAERPEGSVSTLKIQRTQQEDSAVYLCASSLGVTVGGTVGYTFGSGTRLTVV.

The J gene is TRBJ2-7, the V gene TRBV30; D might be TRBD2 (5 bases). Trimming left V 5 bases short and J 3 bases short, with 11 bases between. The CDR3 runs to 12 residues. CDR1 is GTSNPN, CDR2 SVGIG, per germline (reference sequence). DNA of the CDR3: TGTGCCTGGGAGAGGGATGACTACGAGCAGTACTTC. Residues: CAWERDDYEQYF.

V usage is TRBV7-3 and J usage is TRBJ2-5, with 9 bases aligning to TRBD2. J gave up 5 bases and V 1 base, and 5 bases lay outside the gene matches. This CDR3 contains 15 residues. The germline CDR1 and CDR2 sequences are SGHTA and FQGTGA. The CDR3 protein is CASSLSGRAWETQYF. As DNA, the CDR3 is TGTGCCAGCAGCTTAAGCGGGAGGGCCTGGGAGACCCAGTACTTC.

V is TRBV5-1 and J is TRBJ1-2, with no clear D. The CDR3 length is 15 residues. V dropped 4 bases and J dropped 4 bases, with 17 bases sitting between them. Looked up from germline, CDR1 is SGHRS and CDR2 is YFSETQ. The CDR3 reads CASSPRDLGLYGYTF. Here the CDR3 DNA reads TGCGCCAGCAGCCCCCGGGATCTTGGACTCTATGGCTACACCTTC. Filled out from reference TRBV5-1 and TRBJ1-2, the complete variable domain reads KAGVTQTPRYLIKTRGQQVTLSCSPISGHRSVSWYQQTPGQGLQFLFEYFSETQRNKGNFPGRFSGRQFSNSRSEMNVSTLELGDSALYLCASSPRDLGLYGYTFGSGTRLTVV.

CDR3 in amino acids: CASSLGAAYEQYF. The CDR3 bases are TGTGCCAGCAGCTTGGGGGCAGCCTACGAGCAGTACTTC. The J gene is TRBJ2-7, the V gene TRBV5-4; D is ambiguous. CDR3 length: 13 residues. V was cut by 0 bases and J by 2 bases, with 6 bases left in between. Germline V gene lookup returns CDR1 SGHNT and CDR2 YYREEE (reference sequence). The full variable domain, in which reference TRBV5-4 and TRBJ2-7 provide the parts outside the CDR3, is ETGVTQSPTHLIKTRGQQVTLRCSSQSGHNTVSWYQQALGQGPQFIFQYYREEENGRGNFPPRFSGLQFPNYSSELNVNALELDDSALYLCASSLGAAYEQYFGPGTRLTVT.